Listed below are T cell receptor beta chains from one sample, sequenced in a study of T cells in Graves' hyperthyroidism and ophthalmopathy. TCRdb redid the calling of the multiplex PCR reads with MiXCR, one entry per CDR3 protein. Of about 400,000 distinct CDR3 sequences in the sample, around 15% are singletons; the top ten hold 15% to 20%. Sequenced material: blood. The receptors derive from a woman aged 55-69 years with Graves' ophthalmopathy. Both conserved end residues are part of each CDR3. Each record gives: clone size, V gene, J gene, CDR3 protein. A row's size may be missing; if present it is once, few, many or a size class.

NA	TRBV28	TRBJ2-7	CASSSLGDRVEQYF
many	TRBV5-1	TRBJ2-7	CASSLRGHPNEQYF
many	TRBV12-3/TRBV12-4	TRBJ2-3	CASSLFGVPDTQYF
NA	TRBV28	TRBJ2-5	CASGPGGPRKAQYF
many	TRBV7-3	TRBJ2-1	CASSSKRARGLYNEQFF
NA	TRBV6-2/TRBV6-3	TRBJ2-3	CASSAGTGSDTQYF
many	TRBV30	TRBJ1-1	CAWSVWEGNTEAFF
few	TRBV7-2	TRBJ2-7	CASSLVLGSYEQYF
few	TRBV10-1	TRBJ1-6	CASSEPMPERNSPLHF
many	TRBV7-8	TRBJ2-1	CASSLYRGSRNEQFF
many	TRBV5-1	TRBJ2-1	CASSPGLAGWYNEQFF
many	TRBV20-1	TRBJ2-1	CSARETGQPRQEQFF
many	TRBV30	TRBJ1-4	CAWAGAANEKLFF
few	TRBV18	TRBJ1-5	CASSPPGVQPQHF
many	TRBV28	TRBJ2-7	CASRLAASYEQYF
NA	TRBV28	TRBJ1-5	CASIWGPGGQPQHF
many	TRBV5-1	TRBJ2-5	CASSLDRTETQYF